This T cell receptor beta chain was recorded in a study of blood T cell repertoires in COVID-19. At the level of the study: COVID-19 samples from acute and convalescent phases originated in the United States, Italy and Spain. In each case, the material was cDNA or gDNA derived from T cells, B-cell-depleted T cells, or PBMCs.

Sequencing was performed with immunoSEQ multiplex PCR; in TCRdb, only in-frame clones are kept and a portion is missing. This table has around 210,000 clones, around 90% appearing once. Per the germline V gene, CDR1 is KGHDR and CDR2 is SFDVKD. V gave up 7 bases and J gave up 8 bases; unmatched junction bases: 3. The length of the CDR3 is 13 residues. The chain joins TRBV24-1 to TRBJ2-2; 10 bases agree with TRBD2. The sample taken for sequencing was peripheral blood. This clonotype was sampled from a man aged 18 to 29 with active or convalescent COVID-19. The CDR3 region has the DNA TGTGCCACCAGCCTAGCGGGAGAGGGGGAGCTGTTTTTT. Encoded protein: CATSLAGEGELFF.